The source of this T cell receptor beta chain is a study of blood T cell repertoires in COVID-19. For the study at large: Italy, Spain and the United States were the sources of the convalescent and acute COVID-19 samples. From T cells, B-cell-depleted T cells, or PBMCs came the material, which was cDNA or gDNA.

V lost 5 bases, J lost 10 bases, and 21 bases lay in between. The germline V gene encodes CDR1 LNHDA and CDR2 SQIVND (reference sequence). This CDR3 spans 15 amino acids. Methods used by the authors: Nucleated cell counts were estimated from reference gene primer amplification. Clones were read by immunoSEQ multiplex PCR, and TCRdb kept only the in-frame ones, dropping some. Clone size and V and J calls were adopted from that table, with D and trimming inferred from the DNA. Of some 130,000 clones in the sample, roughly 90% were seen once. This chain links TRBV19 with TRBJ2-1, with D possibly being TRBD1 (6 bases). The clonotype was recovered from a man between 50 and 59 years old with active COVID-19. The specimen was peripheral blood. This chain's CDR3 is CASSPKSRTVAEQFF. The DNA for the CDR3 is TGTGCCAGTAGTCCGAAAAGTAGGACAGTCGCCGAGCAGTTCTTC.